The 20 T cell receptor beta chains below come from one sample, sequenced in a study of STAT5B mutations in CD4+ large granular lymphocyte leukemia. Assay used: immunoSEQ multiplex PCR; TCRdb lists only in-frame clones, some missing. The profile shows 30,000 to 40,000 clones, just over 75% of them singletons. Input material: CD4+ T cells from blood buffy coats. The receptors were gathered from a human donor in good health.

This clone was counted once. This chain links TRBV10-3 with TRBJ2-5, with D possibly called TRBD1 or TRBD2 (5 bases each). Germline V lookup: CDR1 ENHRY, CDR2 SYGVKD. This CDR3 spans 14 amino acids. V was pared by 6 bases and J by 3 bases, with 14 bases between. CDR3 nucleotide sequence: TGTGCCATCAGAGGTAGGGGAGTGGAAGAGACCCAGTACTTC. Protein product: CAIRGRGVEETQYF.

The CDR3 region has the DNA TGTGCCAGCTCACTGGGGACAGTCTATGGCTACACCTTC. This sequence encodes CASSLGTVYGYTF. The rearrangement joins TRBV18 to TRBJ1-2, with 7 nucleotides matching TRBD1. Germline V CDR1 and CDR2: KGHSH, LQKENI. The CDR3 consists of 13 residues. V was pared by 4 bases and J by 4 bases, with 3 bases of the junction left unmatched.

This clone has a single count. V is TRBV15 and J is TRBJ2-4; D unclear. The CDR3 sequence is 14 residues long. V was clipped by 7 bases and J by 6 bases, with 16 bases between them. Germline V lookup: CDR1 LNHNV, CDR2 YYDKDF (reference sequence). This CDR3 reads CATNRPGAINIQYF. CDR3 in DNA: TGTGCCACCAATCGGCCAGGAGCGATAAACATTCAGTACTTC.

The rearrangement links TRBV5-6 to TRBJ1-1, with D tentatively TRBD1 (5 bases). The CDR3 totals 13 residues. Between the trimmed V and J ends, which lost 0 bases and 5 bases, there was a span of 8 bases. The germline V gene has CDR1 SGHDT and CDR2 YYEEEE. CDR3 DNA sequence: TGTGCCAGCAGCTTGGGCAGGGTGACTGAAGCTTTCTTT. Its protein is CASSLGRVTEAFF.

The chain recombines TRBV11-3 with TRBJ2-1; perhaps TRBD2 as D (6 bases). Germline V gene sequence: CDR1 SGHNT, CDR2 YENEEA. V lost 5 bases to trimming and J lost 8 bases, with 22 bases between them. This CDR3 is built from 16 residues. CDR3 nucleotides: TGTGCCAGCAGCGCAGGGACCGGGGGTTCTGGAGATGAGCAGTTCTTC. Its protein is CASSAGTGGSGDEQFF.

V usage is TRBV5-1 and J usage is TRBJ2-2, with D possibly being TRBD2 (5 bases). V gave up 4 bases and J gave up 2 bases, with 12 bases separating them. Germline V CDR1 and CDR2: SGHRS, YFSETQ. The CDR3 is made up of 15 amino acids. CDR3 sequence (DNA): TGCGCCAGCAGCCTTCCGAGCGGTAACACCGGGGAGCTGTTTTTT. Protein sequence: CASSLPSGNTGELFF.

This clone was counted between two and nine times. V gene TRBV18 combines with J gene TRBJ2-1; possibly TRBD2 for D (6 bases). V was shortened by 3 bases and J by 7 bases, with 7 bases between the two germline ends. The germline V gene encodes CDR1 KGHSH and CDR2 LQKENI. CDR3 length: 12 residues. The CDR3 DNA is TGTGCCAGCTCACCGACTAGAAATGAGCAGTTCTTC. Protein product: CASSPTRNEQFF.

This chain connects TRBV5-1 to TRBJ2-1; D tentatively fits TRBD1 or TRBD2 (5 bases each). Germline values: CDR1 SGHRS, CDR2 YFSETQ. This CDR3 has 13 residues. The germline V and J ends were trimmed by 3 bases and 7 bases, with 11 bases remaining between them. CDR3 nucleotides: TGCGCCAGCAGCTCCCGAGGGGAGAATGAGCAGTTCTTC. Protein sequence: CASSSRGENEQFF.

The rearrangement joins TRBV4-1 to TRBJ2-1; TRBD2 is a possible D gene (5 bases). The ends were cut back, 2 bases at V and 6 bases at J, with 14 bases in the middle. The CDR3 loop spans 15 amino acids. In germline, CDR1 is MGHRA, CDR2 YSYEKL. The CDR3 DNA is TGCGCCAGCAGCCAACCGACTAAGGCTACCAATGAGCAGTTCTTC. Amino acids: CASSQPTKATNEQFF.

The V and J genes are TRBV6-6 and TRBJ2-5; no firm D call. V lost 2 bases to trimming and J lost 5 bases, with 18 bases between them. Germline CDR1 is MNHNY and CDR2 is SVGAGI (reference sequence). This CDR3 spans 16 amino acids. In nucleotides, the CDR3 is TGTGCCAGCAGTTACGCCGCCCGGGCGTTGACGGAGACCCAGTACTTC. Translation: CASSYAARALTETQYF.

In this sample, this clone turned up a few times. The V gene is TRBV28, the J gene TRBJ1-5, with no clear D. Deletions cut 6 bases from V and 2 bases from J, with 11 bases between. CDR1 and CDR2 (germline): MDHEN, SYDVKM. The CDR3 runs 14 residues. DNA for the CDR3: TGTGCCAGCAGACAGCAGGTCGGCAATCAGCCCCAGCATTTT. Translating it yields CASRQQVGNQPQHF.

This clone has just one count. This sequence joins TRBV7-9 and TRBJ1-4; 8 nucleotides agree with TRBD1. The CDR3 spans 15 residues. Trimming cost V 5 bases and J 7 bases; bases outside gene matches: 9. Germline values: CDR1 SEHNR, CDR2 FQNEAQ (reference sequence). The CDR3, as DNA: TGTGCCAGCAGCCAACCCGGACAGGGAAGTGAAAAACTGTTTTTT. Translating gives CASSQPGQGSEKLFF.

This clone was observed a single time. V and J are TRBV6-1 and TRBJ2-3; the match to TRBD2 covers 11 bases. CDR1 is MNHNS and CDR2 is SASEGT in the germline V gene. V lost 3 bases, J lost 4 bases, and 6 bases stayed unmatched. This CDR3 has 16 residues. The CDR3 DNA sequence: TGTGCCAGCAGTGATTGGATAGCGGGAGGGCCAGATACGCAGTATTTT. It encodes CASSDWIAGGPDTQYF.

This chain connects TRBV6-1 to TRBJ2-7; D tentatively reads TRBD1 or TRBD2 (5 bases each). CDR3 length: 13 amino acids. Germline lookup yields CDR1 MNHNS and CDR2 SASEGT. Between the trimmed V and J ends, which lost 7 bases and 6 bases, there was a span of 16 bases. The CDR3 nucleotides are TGTGCCAGCAAAGAGGACAAGAGGGCCGAGCAGTACTTC. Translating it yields CASKEDKRAEQYF.

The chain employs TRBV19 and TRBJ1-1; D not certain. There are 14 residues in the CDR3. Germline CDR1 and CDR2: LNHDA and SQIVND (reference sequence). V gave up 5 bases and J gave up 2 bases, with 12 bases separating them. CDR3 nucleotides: TGTGCCAGTAGTCCCATCAGCACCAACACTGAAGCTTTCTTT. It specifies CASSPISTNTEAFF.

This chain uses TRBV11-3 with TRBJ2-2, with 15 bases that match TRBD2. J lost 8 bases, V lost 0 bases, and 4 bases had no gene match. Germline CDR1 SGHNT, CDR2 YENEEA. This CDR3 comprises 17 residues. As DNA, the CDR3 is TGTGCCAGCAGCTTAGAAGGACTAGCGGGGGGGCGTGGGGAGCTGTTTTTT. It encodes CASSLEGLAGGRGELFF. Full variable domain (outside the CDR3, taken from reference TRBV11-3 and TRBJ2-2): EAGVVQSPRYKIIEKKQPVAFWCNPISGHNTLYWYLQNLGQGPELLIRYENEEAVDDSQLPKDRFSAERLKGVDSTLKIQPAELGDSAVYLCASSLEGLAGGRGELFFGEGSRLTVL.

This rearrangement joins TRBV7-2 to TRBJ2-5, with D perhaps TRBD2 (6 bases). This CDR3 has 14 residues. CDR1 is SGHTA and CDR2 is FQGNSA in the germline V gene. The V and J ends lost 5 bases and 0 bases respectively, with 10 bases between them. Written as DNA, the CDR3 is TGTGCCAGCAGCGCGGGGACCTACCAAGAGACCCAGTACTTC. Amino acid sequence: CASSAGTYQETQYF.

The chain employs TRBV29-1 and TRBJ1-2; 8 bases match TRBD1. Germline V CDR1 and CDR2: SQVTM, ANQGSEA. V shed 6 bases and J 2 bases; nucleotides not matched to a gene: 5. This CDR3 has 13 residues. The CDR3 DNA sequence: TGCAGCGTCCTGACAGGGGTGAACTATGGCTACACCTTC. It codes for CSVLTGVNYGYTF.

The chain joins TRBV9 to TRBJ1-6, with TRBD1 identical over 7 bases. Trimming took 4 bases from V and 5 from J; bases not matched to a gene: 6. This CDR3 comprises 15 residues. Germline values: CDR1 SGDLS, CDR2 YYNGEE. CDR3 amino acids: CASSLWDRDNSPLHF. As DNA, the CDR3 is TGTGCCAGCAGCCTCTGGGACAGAGATAATTCACCCCTCCACTTT. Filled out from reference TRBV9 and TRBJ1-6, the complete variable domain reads DSGVTQTPKHLITATGQRVTLRCSPRSGDLSVYWYQQSLDQGLQFLIQYYNGEERAKGNILERFSAQQFPDLHSELNLSSLELGDSALYFCASSLWDRDNSPLHFGNGTRLTVT.

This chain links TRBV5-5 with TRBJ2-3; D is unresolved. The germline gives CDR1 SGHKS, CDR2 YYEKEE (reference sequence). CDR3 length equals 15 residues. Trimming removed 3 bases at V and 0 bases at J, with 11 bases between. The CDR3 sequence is CASSSQPVSTDTQYF. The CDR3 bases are TGTGCCAGCAGCTCACAACCCGTCAGCACAGATACGCAGTATTTT.